A selection of T cell receptor beta chains follows, all from one sample in a study of T cells after yellow fever vaccination. TCRdb analysed the 5' RACE reads with MiXCR anew, one entry per CDR3 protein. The sample shows under 250,000 distinct CDR3 sequences, roughly 3% of them seen only once. Source: CD4+ T cells sorted from PBMCs, taken 10 days after the yellow fever booster vaccination. These receptors were obtained from a young man who received the YFV17D yellow fever vaccine. Each CDR3 is given with its conserved first and last residue. A D gene is named only where the DNA matches it firmly. Rows may omit the clone size; those that give it use once, few, many or a size class.

j_gene,abundance,v_gene,d_gene,CDR3nt,CDR3aa
TRBJ2-1,-,TRBV29-1,TRBD1,TGCAGCTCGCGAGGACAGGGGGCGAGTGAGCAGTTCTTC,CSSRGQGASEQFF
TRBJ2-5,many,TRBV10-3,-,TGTGCCATCAGTGAAGGGGGAGAGACCCAGTACTTC,CAISEGGETQYF
TRBJ2-5,many,TRBV7-2,-,TGTGCCAGCAGCGCCGGGAACTTTGAGGCAGAGACCCAGTACTTC,CASSAGNFEAETQYF
TRBJ1-5,many,TRBV3-1,-,TGTGCCAGCAGCCAAGGGGTCGGGAGTGGCAATCAGCCCCAGCATTTT,CASSQGVGSGNQPQHF
TRBJ2-6,few,TRBV5-1,-,TGCGCCAGCAGCCGCCGGGCCCCTGGGGCCAACGTCCTGACTTTC,CASSRRAPGANVLTF
TRBJ1-6,few,TRBV7-9,TRBD1,TGTGCCAGCAGCCCTCCAGGGGGCGCCTCCTATAATTCACCCCTCCACTTT,CASSPPGGASYNSPLHF
TRBJ2-3,many,TRBV7-3,-,TGTGCCAGCGGTCCTGGCACAGATACGCAGTATTTT,CASGPGTDTQYF
TRBJ2-7,-,TRBV6-5,-,TGTGCCAGCAGTTACTTCTCAGGGTACGAGCAGTACTTC,CASSYFSGYEQYF
TRBJ2-2,-,TRBV27,-,TGTGCCAGCAGTTTATTGGGGCTCGGCACCGGGGAGCTGTTTTTT,CASSLLGLGTGELFF
TRBJ2-1,-,TRBV29-1,TRBD2,TGCAGCGTCGGACTAGCGGGGGGGCCCGGGGAGCAGTTCTTC,CSVGLAGGPGEQFF
TRBJ2-1,few,TRBV10-3,TRBD2,TGTGCCACGACGCGGGCGGGGGACCTCAATGAGCAGTTCTTC,CATTRAGDLNEQFF
TRBJ1-5,many,TRBV20-1,-,TGCAGTGTTGTACAGGGAAGTCAGCCCCAGCATTTT,CSVVQGSQPQHF
TRBJ1-1,few,TRBV6-5,-,TGTGCCAGCAGTTACTCGAGACAGATTATGAACACTGAAGCTTTCTTT,CASSYSRQIMNTEAFF
TRBJ2-5,-,TRBV5-1,-,TGCGCCAGCAACCTTGGTTCCCAAGAGACCCAGTACTTC,CASNLGSQETQYF
TRBJ1-4,many,TRBV5-1,TRBD1,TGCGCCAGCAGCTTCCGGGACAGGGAACACAATGAAAAACTGTTTTTT,CASSFRDREHNEKLFF
TRBJ2-5,-,TRBV6-2/TRBV6-3,-,TGTGCCAGCAGTTACGCAGGAGCGGTAGTGCCCCAGTACTTC,CASSYAGAVVPQYF
TRBJ1-5,many,TRBV7-2,-,TGTGCCAGCAGCTTAGTGGGGGCGTCCAGTCAGCCCCAGCATTTT,CASSLVGASSQPQHF
TRBJ2-5,many,TRBV5-4,TRBD1,TGTGCCAGCACACTGGGGACAGGAGAGACCCAGTACTTC,CASTLGTGETQYF
TRBJ2-1,-,TRBV4-1,TRBD1,TGCGCCAGCAGCCAAGATGATAGGGGGCGAGGCAATGAGCAGTTCTTC,CASSQDDRGRGNEQFF
TRBJ2-3,many,TRBV4-1,-,TGCGCCAGCAGCCAGGTAGCCGTAGATACGCAGTATTTT,CASSQVAVDTQYF
TRBJ2-2,few,TRBV20-1,-,TGCAGTGCTAGTAACGGGGCAGCGAACACCGGGGAGCTGTTTTTT,CSASNGAANTGELFF
TRBJ1-4,few,TRBV7-9,-,TGTGCCAGCAGCTCACAGGGTAATGAAAAACTGTTTTTT,CASSSQGNEKLFF
TRBJ2-1,few,TRBV20-1,TRBD2,TGCAGTGCTAGACAGTTCGGGACTAGCGGGGGTACTGAGCAGTTCTTC,CSARQFGTSGGTEQFF
TRBJ2-7,-,TRBV5-6,TRBD1,TGTGCCAGCAGCTTGGTCTCGAGGGGGCCCTACGAGCAGTACTTC,CASSLVSRGPYEQYF
TRBJ1-1,few,TRBV29-1,-,TGCAGCGTTGAAGGCCACCCCACGGGGGGGGAAACTTTCTTT,CSVEGHPTGGETFF
TRBJ1-1,few,TRBV4-1,-,TGCGCCAGCAGCCAAGACAGGGGCCGCTTGAACACTGAAGCTTTCTTT,CASSQDRGRLNTEAFF
TRBJ1-5,-,TRBV4-3,-,TGCGCCAGCAGCCAAGGGTTTTTTACAGGTTACAATCAGCCCCAGCATTTT,CASSQGFFTGYNQPQHF
TRBJ2-3,-,TRBV12-3/TRBV12-4,-,TGTGCCAGCAGGTTCCATAGCGGCGGGGGCGCCGCAGATACGCAGTATTTT,CASRFHSGGGAADTQYF
TRBJ2-2,few,TRBV7-9,TRBD1,TGTGCCAGCAGCTGGAGGAGAATCCGACAGGGGGGCACCGGGGAGCTGTTTTTT,CASSWRRIRQGGTGELFF
TRBJ1-2,few,TRBV20-1,TRBD1,TGCAGTGCCGGACAGGGCGGCTATGGCTACACCTTC,CSAGQGGYGYTF
TRBJ1-2,many,TRBV4-3,-,TGCGCCAGCAGCCAAGAGTCCTGGGGTGGCTACACCTTC,CASSQESWGGYTF
TRBJ2-1,many,TRBV5-1,TRBD1,TGCGCCAGCAGCGCCGGGACAGGGTTCGATGAGCAGTTCTTC,CASSAGTGFDEQFF
TRBJ2-3,-,TRBV12-3/TRBV12-4,-,TGTGCCAGCAGTTTGACCGGGGTCTATACGCAGTATTTT,CASSLTGVYTQYF
TRBJ1-1,many,TRBV20-1,-,TGCAGTGCCATTTTGTTGGGGGGGACGAACACTGAAGCTTTCTTT,CSAILLGGTNTEAFF
TRBJ2-3,-,TRBV5-1,-,TGCGCCAGCAGCCCGGAAAGGGGTCTGACAGATACGCAGTATTTT,CASSPERGLTDTQYF
TRBJ2-2,many,TRBV5-1,-,TGCGCCAGCAGCCCACCCGGGACACTGAACACCGGGGAGCTGTTTTTT,CASSPPGTLNTGELFF
TRBJ2-5,few,TRBV10-3,TRBD2,TGTGCCATCAGTCCTCAGGGCGCAGGGAGGGAAGAGACCCAGTACTTC,CAISPQGAGREETQYF
TRBJ1-1,few,TRBV20-1,TRBD1,TGCAGTGCCGCGCGACAGGGGAGGACTATGAACACTGAAGCTTTCTTT,CSAARQGRTMNTEAFF
TRBJ2-4,-,TRBV7-2,-,TGTGCCAGCAGCCGTAGTTCCGGGCTGGGAAACATTCAGTACTTC,CASSRSSGLGNIQYF
TRBJ2-5,-,TRBV5-1,TRBD1,TGCGCCAGCAGCTTCCAGGGGGCAGAAGAGACCCAGTACTTC,CASSFQGAEETQYF
TRBJ1-2,many,TRBV21-1,-,TGTGCCAGCAATAATCCGGGACCGCGCAACTATGGCTACACCTTC,CASNNPGPRNYGYTF